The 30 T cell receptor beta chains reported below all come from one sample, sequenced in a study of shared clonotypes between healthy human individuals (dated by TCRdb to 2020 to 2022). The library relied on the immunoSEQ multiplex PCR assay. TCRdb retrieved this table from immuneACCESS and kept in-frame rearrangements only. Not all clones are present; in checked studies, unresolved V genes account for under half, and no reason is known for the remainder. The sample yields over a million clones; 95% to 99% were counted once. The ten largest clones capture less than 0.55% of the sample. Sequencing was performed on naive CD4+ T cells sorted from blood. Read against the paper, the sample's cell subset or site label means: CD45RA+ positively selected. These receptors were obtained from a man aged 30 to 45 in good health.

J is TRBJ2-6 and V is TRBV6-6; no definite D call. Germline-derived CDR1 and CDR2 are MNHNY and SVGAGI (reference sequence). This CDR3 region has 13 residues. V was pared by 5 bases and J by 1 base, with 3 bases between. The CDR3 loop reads CASSISGANVLTF. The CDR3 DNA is TGTGCCAGCAGTATTTCTGGGGCCAACGTCCTGACTTTC.

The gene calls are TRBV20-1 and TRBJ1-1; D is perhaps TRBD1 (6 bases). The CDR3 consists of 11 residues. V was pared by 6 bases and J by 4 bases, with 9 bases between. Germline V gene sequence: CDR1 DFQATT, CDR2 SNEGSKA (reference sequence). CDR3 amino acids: CSAEGGTEAFF. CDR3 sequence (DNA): TGCAGTGCCGAGGGGGGCACTGAAGCTTTCTTT.

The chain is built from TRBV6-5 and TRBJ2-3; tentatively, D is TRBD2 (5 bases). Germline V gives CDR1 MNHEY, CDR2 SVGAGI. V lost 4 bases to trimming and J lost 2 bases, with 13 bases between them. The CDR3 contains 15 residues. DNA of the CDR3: TGTGCCAGCAGTTCCCCCAACGGGATCACAGATACGCAGTATTTT. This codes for CASSSPNGITDTQYF.

This chain's CDR3 is CAISGLGDIEAFF. Here the CDR3 DNA reads TGTGCCATCAGTGGGCTCGGGGACATTGAAGCTTTCTTT. The rearrangement uses TRBV10-3 and TRBJ1-1, with D possibly TRBD1 on 6 matching bases. The CDR3 runs 13 residues. Trimming took 4 bases from V and 7 from J, leaving 13 bases between them. CDR1 ENHRY and CDR2 SYGVKD come from the germline V gene.

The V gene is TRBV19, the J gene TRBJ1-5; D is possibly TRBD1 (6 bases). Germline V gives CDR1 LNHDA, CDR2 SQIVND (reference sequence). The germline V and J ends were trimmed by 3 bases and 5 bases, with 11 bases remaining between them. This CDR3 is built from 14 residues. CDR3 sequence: CASSIWGADQPQHF. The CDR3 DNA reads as TGTGCCAGTAGTATCTGGGGGGCCGATCAGCCCCAGCATTTT.

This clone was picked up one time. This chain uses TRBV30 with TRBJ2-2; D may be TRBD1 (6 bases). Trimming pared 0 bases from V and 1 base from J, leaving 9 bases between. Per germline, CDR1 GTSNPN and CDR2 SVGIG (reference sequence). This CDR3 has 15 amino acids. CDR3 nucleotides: TGTGCCTGGAGTGTGGTGACAGGGAACACCGGGGAGCTGTTTTTT. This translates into CAWSVVTGNTGELFF.

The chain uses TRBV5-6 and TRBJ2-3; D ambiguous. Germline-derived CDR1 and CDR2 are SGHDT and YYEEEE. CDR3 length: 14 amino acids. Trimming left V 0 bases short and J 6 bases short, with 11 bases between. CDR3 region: CASSLGPPRDTQYF. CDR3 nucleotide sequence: TGTGCCAGCAGCTTGGGGCCCCCCCGTGATACGCAGTATTTT. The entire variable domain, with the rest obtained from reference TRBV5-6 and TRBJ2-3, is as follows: DAGVTQSPTHLIKTRGQQVTLRCSPKSGHDTVSWYQQALGQGPQFIFQYYEEEERQRGNFPDRFSGHQFPNYSSELNVNALLLGDSALYLCASSLGPPRDTQYFGPGTRLTVL.

CDR3 sequence: CASSQEYPGQLYEQYF. The CDR3 region has the DNA TGCGCCAGCAGCCAAGAGTACCCGGGACAGCTCTACGAGCAGTACTTC. The chain has TRBV4-3 and TRBJ2-7, with 7 bases lining up with TRBD1. V shed 0 bases and J 3 bases; nucleotides not matched to a gene: 8. Germline lookup yields CDR1 LGHNA and CDR2 YSLEER. The length of the CDR3 is 16 residues.

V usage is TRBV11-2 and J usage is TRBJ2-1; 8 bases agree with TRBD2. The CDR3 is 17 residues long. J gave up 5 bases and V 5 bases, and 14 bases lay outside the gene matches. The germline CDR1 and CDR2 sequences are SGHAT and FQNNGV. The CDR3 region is CASSRPTSSGWDNEQFF. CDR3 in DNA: TGTGCCAGCAGCCGCCCCACCTCTAGCGGGTGGGACAATGAGCAGTTCTTC.

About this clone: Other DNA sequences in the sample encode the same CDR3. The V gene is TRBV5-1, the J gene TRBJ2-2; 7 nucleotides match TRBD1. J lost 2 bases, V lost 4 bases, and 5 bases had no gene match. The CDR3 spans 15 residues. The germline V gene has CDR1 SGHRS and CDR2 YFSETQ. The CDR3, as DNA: TGCGCCAGCAGCCGTGACAGGGCAAACACCGGGGAGCTGTTTTTT. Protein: CASSRDRANTGELFF.

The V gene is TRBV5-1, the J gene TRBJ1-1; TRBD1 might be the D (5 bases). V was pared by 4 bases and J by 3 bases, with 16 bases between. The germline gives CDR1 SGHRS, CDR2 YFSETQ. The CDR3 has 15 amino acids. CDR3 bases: TGCGCCAGCAGCCGGGACGCCGCGTGGGACACTGAAGCTTTCTTT. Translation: CASSRDAAWDTEAFF.

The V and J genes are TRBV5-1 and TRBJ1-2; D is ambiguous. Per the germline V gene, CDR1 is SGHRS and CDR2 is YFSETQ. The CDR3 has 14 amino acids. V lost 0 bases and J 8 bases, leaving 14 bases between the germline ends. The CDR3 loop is CASSLDQRPKGYTF. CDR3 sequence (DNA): TGCGCCAGCAGCTTGGACCAGAGACCTAAGGGCTACACCTTC. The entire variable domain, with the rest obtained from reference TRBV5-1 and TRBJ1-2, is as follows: KAGVTQTPRYLIKTRGQQVTLSCSPISGHRSVSWYQQTPGQGLQFLFEYFSETQRNKGNFPGRFSGRQFSNSRSEMNVSTLELGDSALYLCASSLDQRPKGYTFGSGTRLTVV.

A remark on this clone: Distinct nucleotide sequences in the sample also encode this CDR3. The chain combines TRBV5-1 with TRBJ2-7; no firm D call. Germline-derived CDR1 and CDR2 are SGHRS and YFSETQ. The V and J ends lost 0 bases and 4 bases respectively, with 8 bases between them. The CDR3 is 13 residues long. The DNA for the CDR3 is TGCGCCAGCAGCTTGGGGGAAGGTTACGAGCAGTACTTC. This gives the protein CASSLGEGYEQYF.

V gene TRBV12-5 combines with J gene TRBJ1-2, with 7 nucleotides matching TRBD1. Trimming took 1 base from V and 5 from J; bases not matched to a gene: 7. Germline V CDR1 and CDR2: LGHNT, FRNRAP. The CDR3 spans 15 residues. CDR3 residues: CASGLARGRGYGYTF. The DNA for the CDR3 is TGTGCTAGTGGTTTGGCTAGGGGGCGAGGGTATGGCTACACCTTC.

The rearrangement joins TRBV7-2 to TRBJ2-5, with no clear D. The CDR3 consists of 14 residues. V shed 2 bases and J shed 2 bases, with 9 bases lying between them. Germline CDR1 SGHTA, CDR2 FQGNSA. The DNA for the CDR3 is TGTGCCAGCAGCTTACTGCCCCTGCAAGAGACCCAGTACTTC. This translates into CASSLLPLQETQYF. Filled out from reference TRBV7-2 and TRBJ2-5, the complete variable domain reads GAGVSQSPSNKVTEKGKDVELRCDPISGHTALYWYRQSLGQGLEFLIYFQGNSAPDKSGLPSDRFSAERTGGSVSTLTIQRTQQEDSAVYLCASSLLPLQETQYFGPGTRLLVL.

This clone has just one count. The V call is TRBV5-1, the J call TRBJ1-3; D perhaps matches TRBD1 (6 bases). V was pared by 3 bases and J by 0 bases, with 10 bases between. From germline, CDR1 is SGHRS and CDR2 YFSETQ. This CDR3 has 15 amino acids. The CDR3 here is CASSSGESSGNTIYF. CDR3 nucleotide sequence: TGCGCCAGCAGCTCAGGGGAGAGCTCTGGAAACACCATATATTTT.

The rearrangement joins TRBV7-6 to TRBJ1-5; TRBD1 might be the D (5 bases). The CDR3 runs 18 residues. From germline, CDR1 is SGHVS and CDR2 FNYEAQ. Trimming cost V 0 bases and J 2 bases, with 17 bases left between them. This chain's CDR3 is CASSLATRVGTGNQPQHF. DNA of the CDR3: TGTGCCAGCAGCTTAGCGACCAGGGTGGGAACCGGCAATCAGCCCCAGCATTTT.

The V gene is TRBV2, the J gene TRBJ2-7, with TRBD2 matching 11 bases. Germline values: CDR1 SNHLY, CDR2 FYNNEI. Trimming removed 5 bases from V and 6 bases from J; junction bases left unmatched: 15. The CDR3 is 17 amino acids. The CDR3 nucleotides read TGTGCCAGCAGTTCCTTGACTAGCGGGAAAGGTCTATTCGAGCAGTACTTC. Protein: CASSSLTSGKGLFEQYF.

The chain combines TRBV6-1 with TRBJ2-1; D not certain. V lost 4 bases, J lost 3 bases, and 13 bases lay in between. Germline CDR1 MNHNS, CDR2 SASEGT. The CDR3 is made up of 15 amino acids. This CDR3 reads CASSGVGIGYNEQFF. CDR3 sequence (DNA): TGTGCCAGCAGTGGTGTGGGAATTGGCTACAATGAGCAGTTCTTC.

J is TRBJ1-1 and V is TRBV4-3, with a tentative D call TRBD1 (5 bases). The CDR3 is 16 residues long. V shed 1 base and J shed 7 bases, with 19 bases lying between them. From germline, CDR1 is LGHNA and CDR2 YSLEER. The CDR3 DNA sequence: TGCGCCAGCAGCCAAGCCAGGGAAGCAGGAACTGGTGAAGCTTTCTTT. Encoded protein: CASSQAREAGTGEAFF.

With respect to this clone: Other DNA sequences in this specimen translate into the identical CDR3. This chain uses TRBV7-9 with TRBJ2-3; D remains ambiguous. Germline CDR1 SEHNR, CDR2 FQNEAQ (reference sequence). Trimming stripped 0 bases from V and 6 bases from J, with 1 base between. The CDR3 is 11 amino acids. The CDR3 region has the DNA TGTGCCAGCAGCTTAGCCGATACGCAGTATTTT. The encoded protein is CASSLADTQYF.

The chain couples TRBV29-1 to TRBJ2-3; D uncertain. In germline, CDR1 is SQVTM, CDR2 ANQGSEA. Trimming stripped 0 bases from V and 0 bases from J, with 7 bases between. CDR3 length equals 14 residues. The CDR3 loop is CSVEDRQSTDTQYF. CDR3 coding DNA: TGCAGCGTTGAAGACCGCCAGAGCACAGATACGCAGTATTTT.

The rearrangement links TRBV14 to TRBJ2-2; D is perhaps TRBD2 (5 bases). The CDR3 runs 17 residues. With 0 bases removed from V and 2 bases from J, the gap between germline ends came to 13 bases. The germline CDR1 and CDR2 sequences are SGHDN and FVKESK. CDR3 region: CASSQELPAVNTGELFF. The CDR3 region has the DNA TGTGCCAGCAGCCAAGAATTGCCAGCGGTTAACACCGGGGAGCTGTTTTTT.

The CDR3 spells CATRMGEIAGNTIYF. The CDR3 region has the DNA TGTGCCACTAGAATGGGGGAAATAGCTGGAAACACCATATATTTT. V usage is TRBV6-5 and J usage is TRBJ1-3; maybe TRBD1 (5 bases). The CDR3 sequence is 15 residues long. Germline V gives CDR1 MNHEY, CDR2 SVGAGI. The V end was cut by 10 bases, the J end by 2 bases, with 18 bases between.

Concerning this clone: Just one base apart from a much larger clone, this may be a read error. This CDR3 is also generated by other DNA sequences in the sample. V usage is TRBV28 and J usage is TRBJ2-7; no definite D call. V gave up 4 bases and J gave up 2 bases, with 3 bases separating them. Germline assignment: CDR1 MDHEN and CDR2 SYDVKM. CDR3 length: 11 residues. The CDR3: CASSSPYEQYF. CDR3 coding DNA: TGTGCCAGCAGTTCGCCCTACGAGCAGTACTTC.

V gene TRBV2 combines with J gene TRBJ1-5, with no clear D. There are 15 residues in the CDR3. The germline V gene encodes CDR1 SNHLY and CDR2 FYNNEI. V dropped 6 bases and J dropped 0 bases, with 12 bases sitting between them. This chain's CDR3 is CASRSTAYSNQPQHF. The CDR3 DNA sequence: TGTGCCAGCAGATCCACAGCCTATAGCAATCAGCCCCAGCATTTT.

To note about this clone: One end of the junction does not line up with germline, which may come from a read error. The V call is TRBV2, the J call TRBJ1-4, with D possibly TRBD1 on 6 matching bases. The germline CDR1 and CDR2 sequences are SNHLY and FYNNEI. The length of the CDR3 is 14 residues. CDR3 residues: CASTYLSGAGPLSF. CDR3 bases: TGTGCCAGCACATATCTGTCAGGGGCCGGTCCCCTATCTTTT. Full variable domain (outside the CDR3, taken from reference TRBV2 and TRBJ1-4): EPEVTQTPSHQVTQMGQEVILRCVPISNHLYFYWYRQILGQKVEFLVSFYNNEISEKSEIFDDQFSVERPDGSNFTLKIRSTKLEDSAMYFCASTYLSGAGPLSFGSGTQLSVL.

In nucleotides, the CDR3 is TGTGCCAGCAGCTTGGCCGTAGCGAGTCCTTACGAGCAGTACTTC. It codes for CASSLAVASPYEQYF. The V call is TRBV5-6, the J call TRBJ2-7, with D perhaps TRBD2 (5 bases). V lost 0 bases, J lost 4 bases, and 14 bases lay in between. CDR3 size: 15 residues. The germline CDR1 and CDR2 sequences are SGHDT and YYEEEE.

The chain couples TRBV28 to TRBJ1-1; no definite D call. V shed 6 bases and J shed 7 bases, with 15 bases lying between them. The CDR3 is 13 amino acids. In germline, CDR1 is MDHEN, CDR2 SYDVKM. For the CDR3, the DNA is TGTGCCAGCAGAGCGGGAGGGTCAGGTGAAGCTTTCTTT. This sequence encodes CASRAGGSGEAFF. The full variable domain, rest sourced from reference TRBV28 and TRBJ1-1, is DVKVTQSSRYLVKRTGEKVFLECVQDMDHENMFWYRQDPGLGLRLIYFSYDVKMKEKGDIPEGYSVSREKKERFSLILESASTNQTSMYLCASRAGGSGEAFFGQGTRLTVV.

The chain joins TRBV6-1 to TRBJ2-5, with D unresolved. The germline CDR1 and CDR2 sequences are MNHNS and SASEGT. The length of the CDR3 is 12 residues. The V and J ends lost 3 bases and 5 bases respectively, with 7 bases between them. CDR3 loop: CASSEVGETQYF. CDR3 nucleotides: TGTGCCAGCAGTGAGGTGGGGGAGACCCAGTACTTC.